The 20 T cell receptor beta chains in this list originate from one sample, sequenced in a study of vaccination effects on CD4 cells after COVID-19. On roughly day 10 of culture, CD4+ T cells were separated out. These receptors' targets are unknown. TCRdb keeps only in-frame clones here, not all; method: immunoSEQ multiplex PCR. The sample holds about 50,000 clones; about three quarters are singletons and the top ten take around 2.9%. The source material was CD4+ T cells from PBMCs cultured without peptide, sampled before COVID-19 vaccination. Receptors originate from a human donor who received a COVID-19 vaccine.

The chain carries TRBV25-1 and TRBJ1-1; D is ambiguous. Germline loops: CDR1 MGHDK, CDR2 SYGVNS. Trimming took 1 base from V and 6 from J, leaving 15 bases between them. This CDR3 region has 15 residues. CDR3 protein: CASSESTGDAPEAFF. CDR3 sequence (DNA): TGTGCCAGCAGTGAATCAACGGGAGATGCGCCTGAAGCTTTCTTT.

The chain uses TRBV6-5 and TRBJ2-3; 9 bases agree with TRBD1. The CDR3 runs 14 residues. Losses at the gene ends were 7 bases for V and 6 bases for J; bases not matched to a gene: 8. Looked up from germline, CDR1 is MNHEY and CDR2 is SVGAGI. CDR3: CASTGQGLGDTQYF. Here the CDR3 DNA reads TGTGCCAGCACAGGACAGGGGTTAGGGGATACGCAGTATTTT.

This clone was counted between two and nine times. The chain recombines TRBV10-1 with TRBJ1-1; D is unclear. Germline V gene lookup returns CDR1 WNHNN and CDR2 SYGVQD (reference sequence). V lost 0 bases, J lost 3 bases, and 5 bases lay in between. This CDR3 spans 13 amino acids. CDR3 in amino acids: CASSESRDTEAFF. The CDR3 DNA reads TGCGCCAGCAGTGAGTCGAGAGACACTGAAGCTTTCTTT.

The V and J genes are TRBV27 and TRBJ1-1, with D perhaps TRBD1 (6 bases). Germline V gives CDR1 MNHEY, CDR2 SMNVEV (reference sequence). Trimming pared 5 bases from V and 4 bases from J, leaving 11 bases between. CDR3 length equals 13 residues. The CDR3, as DNA: TGTGCCAGCAGTCTCTACAGGGTCACTGAAGCTTTCTTT. Its translation is CASSLYRVTEAFF.

The chain employs TRBV18 and TRBJ2-5; TRBD2 matches 9 bases. Germline V lookup: CDR1 KGHSH, CDR2 LQKENI. CDR3 size: 16 residues. Trimming took 0 bases from V and 4 from J; bases not matched to a gene: 6. This chain's CDR3 is CASSPPAGGQLETQYF. For the CDR3, the DNA is TGTGCCAGCTCACCACCGGCGGGGGGGCAGCTAGAGACCCAGTACTTC.

The chain links TRBV4-1 to TRBJ2-3; D may be TRBD1 (6 bases). Germline V gene sequence: CDR1 MGHRA, CDR2 YSYEKL. The length of the CDR3 is 16 residues. V lost 1 base and J lost 2, with 13 bases in between. CDR3: CASSQGYRVNTDTQYF. In DNA form, the CDR3 reads TGCGCCAGCAGCCAAGGGTACAGGGTGAACACAGATACGCAGTATTTT.

V is TRBV6-6 and J is TRBJ1-2; TRBD1 aligns across 7 bases. The J segment lost 2 bases and the V segment lost 6 bases, leaving 3 bases of the junction unmatched. Per the germline V gene, CDR1 is MNHNY and CDR2 is SVGAGI (reference sequence). The CDR3 has 13 residues. DNA of the CDR3: TGTGCCAGCAGCCAGGACAGGAACTATGGCTACACCTTC. Amino acids: CASSQDRNYGYTF.

The V and J genes are TRBV24-1 and TRBJ1-2; 9 bases line up with TRBD1. With V trimmed by 9 bases and J by 2 bases, 0 bases remained unmatched. This CDR3 contains 12 residues. Germline loops: CDR1 KGHDR, CDR2 SFDVKD. The CDR3 here is CATGTGNYGYTF. For the CDR3, the DNA is TGTGCCACCGGGACAGGGAACTATGGCTACACCTTC.

The chain combines TRBV4-3 with TRBJ1-3; D may be TRBD1 (6 bases). Germline V CDR1 and CDR2: LGHNA, YSLEER. The V and J ends lost 2 bases and 2 bases respectively, with 13 bases between them. CDR3 length equals 16 residues. CDR3 protein: CASSQFGRGPGNTIYF. Here the CDR3 DNA reads TGCGCCAGCAGCCAATTCGGCAGGGGCCCTGGAAACACCATATATTTT.

This clone has just one count. The chain links TRBV15 to TRBJ2-3; D possibly uses TRBD1 or TRBD2 (7 bases each). V gave up 1 base and J gave up 2 bases, with 13 bases separating them. The CDR3 contains 16 residues. Per the germline V gene, CDR1 is LNHNV and CDR2 is YYDKDF (reference sequence). The CDR3 DNA sequence: TGTGCCACCAGCAGAGTGTCAGGGGGGGCCACAGATACGCAGTATTTT. Residues: CATSRVSGGATDTQYF.

The chain carries TRBV9 and TRBJ2-3; D ambiguous. This CDR3 comprises 12 residues. Germline V gene sequence: CDR1 SGDLS, CDR2 YYNGEE. Trimming pared 4 bases from V and 0 bases from J, leaving 3 bases between. The CDR3 loop reads CASSLSTDTQYF. DNA for the CDR3: TGTGCCAGCAGCCTTAGCACAGATACGCAGTATTTT.

This clone was counted once. The gene calls are TRBV5-1 and TRBJ1-6; maybe TRBD1 (6 bases). The V gene lost 4 bases and the J gene lost 1 base, with 9 bases spanning the gap. This CDR3 is built from 15 residues. Germline CDR1 reads SGHRS; CDR2 reads YFSETQ. The DNA of the CDR3 is TGCGCCAGCAGCGGCAGGGGTTCCTATAATTCACCCCTCCACTTT. Protein sequence: CASSGRGSYNSPLHF.

The chain recombines TRBV6-6 with TRBJ2-1; D is tentatively TRBD1 or TRBD2 (6 bases each). The CDR3 sequence is 18 residues long. The V gene lost 5 bases and the J gene lost 6 bases, with 26 bases spanning the gap. Germline values: CDR1 MNHNY, CDR2 SVGAGI (reference sequence). Here the CDR3 reads CASSPGRQASLGLNEQFF. The CDR3, as DNA: TGTGCCAGCAGTCCCGGGAGACAGGCTTCTTTAGGGCTCAATGAGCAGTTCTTC.

The chain couples TRBV5-1 to TRBJ1-1; no clear D. CDR3 length equals 13 residues. V was trimmed by 3 bases and J by 5 bases, leaving 11 bases between them. In germline, CDR1 is SGHRS, CDR2 YFSETQ. The CDR3 DNA reads as TGCGCCAGCAGCTCTCCGGCGGGAACTGAAGCTTTCTTT. Amino acid sequence: CASSSPAGTEAFF.

There are a few counts of this clone. This chain connects TRBV4-1 to TRBJ1-2; 8 bases line up with TRBD1. The CDR3 runs to 17 residues. Unmatched junction bases numbered 11, after V lost 2 bases and J lost 3 bases. Germline CDR1 and CDR2: MGHRA and YSYEKL. CDR3 sequence (DNA): TGCGCCAGCAGCCAAACAGGGGGTAGGATGTGGGACTATGGCTACACCTTC. As protein: CASSQTGGRMWDYGYTF.

V gene TRBV6-5 combines with J gene TRBJ2-3, with D tentatively TRBD2 (5 bases). Trimming removed 7 bases at V and 8 bases at J, with 22 bases between. Germline CDR1 reads MNHEY; CDR2 reads SVGAGI. This CDR3 is built from 15 residues. The CDR3 DNA reads as TGTGCCAGCATCCAACCGACTGGGAGTGAGGCTACGCAGTATTTT. It translates to CASIQPTGSEATQYF.

V and J are TRBV19 and TRBJ1-2, with 10 bases fitting TRBD1. Germline loops: CDR1 LNHDA, CDR2 SQIVND (reference sequence). Trimming took 5 bases from V and 3 from J; bases not matched to a gene: 3. The CDR3 totals 14 residues. CDR3 nucleotides: TGTGCCAGTAGTCGGGACAGGGGTTACTATGGCTACACCTTC. Protein product: CASSRDRGYYGYTF.

This sequence joins TRBV14 and TRBJ2-7; perhaps TRBD2 as D (6 bases). V dropped 4 bases and J dropped 4 bases, with 17 bases sitting between them. CDR1 is SGHDN, CDR2 FVKESK, per germline. CDR3 length: 15 amino acids. The CDR3 protein is CASSLTPRGGYEQYV. The CDR3 bases are TGTGCCAGCAGCCTCACTCCACGCGGAGGGTACGAGCAGTACGTC.

The J gene is TRBJ2-3, the V gene TRBV2; either TRBD1 or TRBD2 may supply D (5 bases each). V dropped 3 bases and J dropped 6 bases, with 10 bases sitting between them. Germline values: CDR1 SNHLY, CDR2 FYNNEI. The CDR3 runs 13 residues. The CDR3 spells CASSDLGTDTQYF. The CDR3 coding sequence is TGTGCCAGCAGTGACCTAGGGACGGATACGCAGTATTTT.

J is TRBJ2-5 and V is TRBV12-3 or TRBV12-4, with D tentatively TRBD1 (7 bases). This CDR3 region has 10 residues. V was clipped by 8 bases and J by 13 bases, with 14 bases between them. The CDR3 sequence is CASLRQGGYF. The CDR3 DNA reads TGTGCCAGCCTCCGACAGGGAGGGTACTTC.